The rows below give T cell receptor beta chains drawn from one sample of a study of blood T cell repertoires in COVID-19. The table came from immunoSEQ multiplex PCR; TCRdb's copy has only in-frame clones and leaves some out. The data contain around 250,000 clones, about 91% of them singletons. Sample: PBMCs or T cells enriched from blood (not recorded which). All receptors derive from a woman aged 40 to 55 with acute COVID-19. CDR3s include the opening cysteine and the closing phenylalanine or tryptophan. A D gene is named only where the DNA matches it firmly. The size of a clone is reported for some rows only, either as once, few or many, or as a class for expanded clones.

-,TRBV6-5,-,TRBJ1-1,CASSYSAQVMNTEAFF,TGTGCCAGCAGTTACTCGGCCCAGGTGATGAACACTGAAGCTTTCTTT
TRBD1,TRBV3-1/TRBV3-2,-,TRBJ2-1,CASSFGQGGNEQFF,TGTGCCAGCAGTTTTGGACAGGGAGGCAATGAGCAGTTCTTC
TRBD1,TRBV2,-,TRBJ1-2,CASRGQGILWANYGYTF,TGTGCCAGCAGGGGACAGGGGATACTATGGGCTAACTATGGCTACACCTTC
TRBD1,TRBV10-3,-,TRBJ1-2,CAISFTGGDGYTF,TGTGCCATCAGTTTCACAGGGGGCGATGGCTACACCTTC
-,TRBV6-4,-,TRBJ2-1,CASSEDSSYEQFF,TGTGCCAGCAGTGAGGACAGCAGTTATGAGCAGTTCTTC
TRBD1,TRBV4-3,once,TRBJ1-5,CASSQLGQGWSVSNQPQHF,TGCGCCAGCAGCCAACTCGGACAGGGGTGGAGTGTGAGCAATCAGCCCCAGCATTTT
-,TRBV25-1,once,TRBJ1-6,CASSRDSRYNSPLHF,TGTGCCAGCAGCCGAGACAGTCGGTATAATTCACCCCTCCACTTT
-,TRBV19,-,TRBJ1-1,CASSIFDRNTEAFF,TGTGCCAGTAGTATTTTCGACAGGAACACTGAAGCTTTCTTT
-,TRBV5-1,-,TRBJ2-7,CASSLGARYEQYF,TGCGCCAGCAGCTTGGGGGCTCGCTACGAGCAGTACTTC
TRBD2,TRBV19,-,TRBJ2-3,CASSLGLAGTDTQYF,TGTGCCAGTAGTTTGGGACTAGCGGGAACAGATACGCAGTATTTT
-,TRBV9,once,TRBJ2-6,CASSVVTRGGANVLTF,TGTGCCAGCAGCGTAGTTACAAGAGGTGGGGCCAACGTCCTGACTTTC
TRBD2,TRBV19,-,TRBJ2-3,CASRKTSGSTQYF,TGTGCCAGTAGGAAGACTAGCGGTAGTACGCAGTATTTT
-,TRBV4-3,-,TRBJ2-1,CASSQEVTGTNEQFF,TGCGCCAGCAGCCAAGAGGTGACTGGAACCAATGAGCAGTTCTTC
-,TRBV24-1,-,TRBJ2-3,CATSVEGGVDRYF,TGTGCCACCAGTGTCGAGGGAGGAGTGGATAGGTATTTT
-,TRBV29-1,-,TRBJ1-1,CSVAINTEAFF,TGCAGCGTCGCGATAAACACTGAAGCTTTCTTT
-,TRBV19,few,TRBJ1-6,CASSGGPNNSPLHF,TGTGCCAGTAGCGGGGGACCGAATAATTCACCCCTCCACTTT
-,TRBV23-1,-,TRBJ1-4,CASSQWAGNNEKLFF,TGCGCCAGCAGTCAATGGGCAGGAAATAATGAAAAACTGTTTTTT
TRBD2,TRBV10-3,-,TRBJ2-3,CAISLGTSGRGYTDTQYF,TGTGCCATCAGCCTCGGGACTAGCGGGAGGGGATACACAGATACGCAGTATTTT
-,TRBV6-5,-,TRBJ1-1,CARDRFTMKNTEAFF,TGTGCCAGAGACAGGTTCACCATGAAGAACACTGAAGCTTTCTTT
-,TRBV21-1,-,TRBJ1-1,CASSKRWRGRGWCTEAFF,TGTGCCAGCAGCAAGAGGTGGAGGGGGCGGGGATGGTGCACTGAAGCTTTCTTT
TRBD2,TRBV25-1,-,TRBJ2-2,CASSEFGLAESGELFF,TGTGCCAGCAGTGAATTTGGACTAGCGGAGTCCGGGGAGCTGTTTTTT
-,TRBV19,few,TRBJ1-5,CASSTGRGAGQPQHF,TGTGCCAGTAGTACGGGCCGGGGGGCGGGTCAGCCCCAGCATTTT
-,TRBV20-1,-,TRBJ2-3,CSARVPGTQYF,TGCAGTGCTAGAGTTCCGGGTACGCAGTATTTT
-,TRBV11-2,-,TRBJ2-1,CASSPWPRRDEQFF,TGTGCCAGCAGCCCTTGGCCCCGCCGGGATGAGCAGTTCTTC
TRBD1,TRBV3-1/TRBV3-2,-,TRBJ1-2,CASSQIPTGTGYTF,TGTGCCAGCAGCCAAATCCCGACAGGGACCGGCTACACCTTC
TRBD1,TRBV28,-,TRBJ1-2,CASSSGQGADLYGYTF,TGTGCCAGCAGTTCCGGCCAGGGGGCCGACCTCTATGGCTACACCTTC
-,TRBV13,-,TRBJ2-7,CASSPWTGSSYEQYF,TGTGCCAGCAGCCCCTGGACGGGGAGCTCCTACGAGCAGTACTTC
-,TRBV9,-,TRBJ1-2,CASSANRDGYTF,TGTGCCAGCAGCGCGAACAGGGATGGCTACACCTTC
TRBD2,TRBV4-1,-,TRBJ2-7,CASSLKGIVTGLDLPVCF,TGCGCCAGCAGCCTAAAAGGGATCGTGACGGGACTAGACCTACCTGTCTGCTTC
-,TRBV10-1,-,TRBJ2-5,CASSGTLQETQYF,TGCGCCAGCAGTGGGACACTCCAAGAGACCCAGTACTTC
TRBD2,TRBV5-1,-,TRBJ2-5,CASSLGALAGAEETQYF,TGCGCCAGCAGCTTGGGGGCCCTAGCGGGAGCTGAGGAGACCCAGTACTTC
TRBD1,TRBV6-5,-,TRBJ1-2,CASGLQGYYTF,TGTGCCAGTGGTCTACAGGGGTATTACACCTTC
TRBD2,TRBV5-1,-,TRBJ2-2,CASTKLAGSSTAGELFF,TGCGCCAGCACGAAATTAGCGGGAAGCTCGACGGCCGGGGAGCTGTTTTTT
TRBD2,TRBV9,few,TRBJ2-3,CASSATAGTSGRIGTDTQYF,TGTGCCAGCAGCGCGACCGCCGGGACTAGCGGGAGAATCGGCACAGATACGCAGTATTTT
-,TRBV7-8,-,TRBJ1-5,CASSLYFEGNQPQHF,TGTGCCAGCAGCTTATATTTTGAGGGCAATCAGCCCCAGCATTTT